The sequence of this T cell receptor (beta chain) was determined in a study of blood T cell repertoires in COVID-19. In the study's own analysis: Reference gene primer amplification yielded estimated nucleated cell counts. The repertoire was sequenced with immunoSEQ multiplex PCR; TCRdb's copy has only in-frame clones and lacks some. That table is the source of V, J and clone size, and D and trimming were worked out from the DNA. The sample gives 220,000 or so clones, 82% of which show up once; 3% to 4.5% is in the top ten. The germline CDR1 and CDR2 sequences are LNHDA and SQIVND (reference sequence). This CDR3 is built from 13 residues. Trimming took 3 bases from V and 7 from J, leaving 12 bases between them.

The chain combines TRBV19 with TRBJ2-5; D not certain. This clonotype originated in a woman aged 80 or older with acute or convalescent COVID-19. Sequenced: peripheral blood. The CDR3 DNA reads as TGTGCCAGTAGTATCGGTGCCACTGGGACCCAGTACTTC. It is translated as CASSIGATGTQYF.